One T cell receptor (beta chain) is described in this entry. This specimen comes from a study of blood T cell repertoires in COVID-19. CDR1 is MNHEY, CDR2 SMNVEV, per germline (reference sequence). V was clipped by 3 bases and J by 2 bases, with 7 bases between them. The CDR3 consists of 13 residues. Source study methods: Amplifying reference gene primers gave estimates of nucleated cell counts. TCRdb keeps only in-frame clones here, not all; method: immunoSEQ multiplex PCR. The V and J calls and clone size were taken over from that table, and D and trimming were inferred from the DNA. The sample lists hundreds of thousands of clones; about 90% were seen once.

The V gene is TRBV27, the J gene TRBJ1-2; D ambiguous. The sample was peripheral blood. The clonotype comes from a woman between 45 and 65 years old with COVID-19, enrolled during active disease. In nucleotides, the CDR3 is TGTGCCAGCAGTTTTGGGCAAAACTATGGCTACACCTTC. This sequence encodes CASSFGQNYGYTF.